The T cell receptor beta chain described here comes from a study of blood T cell repertoires in COVID-19. Overall study context: The samples span acute and convalescent COVID-19 from the United States, Italy and Spain. Sources were T cells, B-cell-depleted T cells, or PBMCs; the material itself was cDNA or gDNA.

Original methodology: Amplification of reference gene primers provided the estimated nucleated cell counts. The method was immunoSEQ multiplex PCR; TCRdb's version includes in-frame clones alone and lacks a portion of them. V and J calls and clone size are given by that table; D and trimming were obtained from the DNA. The sample lists under 95,000 clones, 90% to 95% occurring once. This CDR3 has 15 residues. Unmatched junction bases numbered 7, after V lost 5 bases and J lost 4 bases. The germline gives CDR1 MGHRA, CDR2 YSYEKL. This receptor was taken from a woman aged 45-65 years in a cohort sampled during active COVID-19. The sequenced sample was peripheral blood. The chain carries TRBV4-1 and TRBJ1-2; 10 bases fit TRBD1. The CDR3 reads CASSAPGQGSYGYTF. Written as DNA, the CDR3 is TGCGCCAGCAGCGCTCCGGGACAGGGGAGCTATGGCTACACCTTC.